The present TCR beta chain was sequenced within a study of graft-versus-host responses after intestinal transplantation. The overall study: Anti-thymocyte globulin induction preceded around 3 years of tacrolimus and steroid maintenance in all recipients.

The length of the CDR3 is 14 residues. With 8 bases removed from V and 4 bases from J, the gap between germline ends came to 15 bases. The germline CDR1 and CDR2 sequences are SNHLY and FYNNEI. Broader study findings: The presence of high graft-versus-host to host-versus-graft clonal ratios in allografts characterized patients with graft-donor T cell macrochimerism.

TCRdb's copy holds only in-frame clones and misses some; the assay was immunoSEQ multiplex PCR. The table has 96,000 or so clones, approximately 90% seen once. Worth noting for this clone: Its antigen is not known.

This TCR came from a human donor who received an intestinal transplant. This sample comprised unstimulated CD4+ T cells sorted from spleen or lymph node cells, obtained before intestinal transplant. This chain uses TRBV2 with TRBJ1-3; D is possibly TRBD1 (5 bases). CDR3 nucleotide sequence: TGTGCCAGCGGAGCGGGGACTTCCGGAAACACCATATATTTT. Its protein product is CASGAGTSGNTIYF.